Reported below is one T cell receptor (beta chain). The sample originates from a study of control samples from healthy donors and cancer patients. V was pared by 8 bases and J by 6 bases, with 10 bases of the junction left unmatched. Germline values: CDR1 MDHEN, CDR2 SYDVKM. CDR3 length: 15 amino acids. TCRdb's table, derived via immunoSEQ multiplex PCR, lists solely in-frame clones and lacks some. The sample lists under 200,000 clones; 80% to 90% were seen once. The chain has TRBV28 and TRBJ2-5; 12 bases match TRBD2. What was sequenced was blood. The TCR was taken from a woman in her twenties or thirties in good health. In DNA form, the CDR3 reads TGTGCCAGCCGGCCCTGGACTAGCGGGGAAAAGACCCAGTACTTC. It is translated as CASRPWTSGEKTQYF. Together with reference TRBV28 and TRBJ2-5, the CDR3 gives the full variable domain: DVKVTQSSRYLVKRTGEKVFLECVQDMDHENMFWYRQDPGLGLRLIYFSYDVKMKEKGDIPEGYSVSREKKERFSLILESASTNQTSMYLCASRPWTSGEKTQYFGPGTRLLVL.